This T cell receptor beta chain was obtained from a study of cytomegalovirus exposure and HLA in healthy donors. As for the study in general: From around 180 million T cells, an earlier analysis saw around 120 million unique TCR beta sequences. General study points: The study recorded 150 to 200 TCR beta chains that were cytomegalovirus-associated. Under in vitro conditions, a few CMV-associated chains were confirmed as specific for CMV antigens.

CDR1 is SEHNR, CDR2 FQNEAQ, per germline (reference sequence). CDR3 length equals 12 residues. The PCR was carried out with 60 Vbeta primers and 13 Jbeta primers. TCRdb's copy holds only in-frame clones and misses some; the assay was immunoSEQ multiplex PCR. The table records 150,000 to 200,000 clones, approximately 78% of them present only once. About this clone itself: What it binds is not known. The junction does not match germline at one end; this may be a read error.

The sequenced sample consisted of PBMCs. The chain recombines TRBV7-9 with TRBJ1-5; D is ambiguous. This TCR derives from a woman aged 18-29 years in good health and CMV-seronegative. The CDR3 region has the DNA TGTTCCAGCAGCTTATCGAGTCAGCCCCAGCATTTT. Translating it yields CSSSLSSQPQHF.